This paragraph reports one T cell receptor beta chain. The antigen remains unidentified. This entry is derived from a study of Graves' ophthalmopathy and Graves' hyperthyroidism. General study results and limits: Appearing in blood as well were most expanded thyroid clonotypes above 0.001 frequency.

The length of the CDR3 is 16 residues. The V gene lost 2 bases and the J gene lost 2 bases, with 15 bases spanning the gap. Amplified material comprised TCR beta CDR3 regions derived from RNA transcripts. The workflow started with a first-round RT-PCR run with HTBI primers and then moved on to a second-round multiplex PCR. TCRdb re-derived calls from the multiplex PCR reads in MiXCR, one entry per CDR3 protein. The sample consists of roughly 700,000 distinct CDR3 sequences, roughly 41% of them appearing once. Moderate-to-severe activity, CAS at least 3, NOSPECS at least 4 and duration under 3 months characterized donors with ophthalmopathy. As diagnostic evidence, clinical symptoms, serum thyroxine, TRAb, thyroid ultrasound and orbital computed tomography were relied upon. A volume of 10 ml of fresh peripheral blood supplied the PBMCs.

The receptor was isolated from an adult man with Graves' ophthalmopathy. Sequenced material: peripheral blood. The V and J genes are TRBV12-3 or TRBV12-4 and TRBJ2-5; a possible D gene is TRBD2 (5 bases). The CDR3 reads CASSLNERKIQETQYF. The CDR3 DNA reads as TGTGCCAGCAGTTTAAACGAGCGGAAGATACAAGAGACCCAGTACTTC.